These 11 T cell receptor beta chains came from one sample sequenced in a study of shared clonotypes between healthy human individuals. Repertoires were generated with immunoSEQ multiplex PCR, while TCRdb's copy carries only in-frame clones and drops some. The sample lists about 460,000 clones, more than 70% occurring once. Sequencing was done on a sample of PBMCs. The receptors derive from a woman in her 40s in good health. Some clones in this sample may be carry-over from other donors' samples.

The chain links TRBV29-1 to TRBJ1-1, with D perhaps TRBD1 (6 bases). The CDR3 has 13 amino acids. Germline V lookup: CDR1 SQVTM, CDR2 ANQGSEA. Trimming cost V 3 bases and J 5 bases, with 13 bases left between them. The CDR3 reads CSVESGESTEAFF. The DNA for the CDR3 is TGCAGCGTTGAGTCAGGGGAGAGTACTGAAGCTTTCTTT.

The sample holds a few counts of this clone. This may be a read error: a much more frequent sequence differs by one nucleotide. The J gene is TRBJ2-2, the V gene TRBV29-1; perhaps D is TRBD1 or TRBD2 (6 bases each). The germline CDR1 and CDR2 sequences are SQVTM and ANQGSEA. The CDR3 runs to 14 residues. Written as DNA, the CDR3 is TGCAGCGTTGAAAAGGTGGGGGGCACCGAGGAGCTGTTTTTT. This encodes CSVEKVGGTEELFF.

This chain links TRBV18 with TRBJ2-6, with a weak D call TRBD2 (5 bases). This CDR3 has 15 amino acids. Trimming removed 5 bases at V and 0 bases at J, with 8 bases between. Germline V gene sequence: CDR1 KGHSH, CDR2 LQKENI. The CDR3 here is CASSSTSSGANVLTF. The CDR3 bases are TGTGCCAGCTCATCCACTAGCTCTGGGGCCAACGTCCTGACTTTC.

The chain joins TRBV30 to TRBJ2-1; D unclear. Germline CDR1 and CDR2: GTSNPN and SVGIG (reference sequence). V shed 2 bases and J shed 2 bases, with 13 bases lying between them. CDR3 length equals 15 residues. The CDR3 protein is CAWSTGPATYNEQFF. CDR3 bases: TGTGCCTGGAGTACGGGTCCGGCGACCTACAATGAGCAGTTCTTC.

With respect to this clone: This may come from a read error, since a much larger clone is one base off. Different DNA sequences within this sample yield the same CDR3. V usage is TRBV5-4 and J usage is TRBJ2-4, with 10 bases aligning to TRBD1. The germline gives CDR1 SGHNT, CDR2 YYREEE (reference sequence). This CDR3 spans 16 amino acids. The CDR3 is CASSFRQGAAKNIQYF. In DNA form, the CDR3 reads TGTGCCAGCAGCTTCCGACAGGGGGCGGCCAAGAACATTCAGTACTTC.

This clone has a count of ten or more. The same CDR3 can be traced to other DNA sequences in this sample. The V call is TRBV30, the J call TRBJ1-1; weak D call: TRBD1 (5 bases). Trimming took 1 base from V and 0 from J, leaving 12 bases between them. The CDR3 extends over 15 amino acids. Germline CDR1 is GTSNPN and CDR2 is SVGIG (reference sequence). In DNA form, the CDR3 reads TGTGCCTGGAGTGGGGGGGTTTGGGTGAACACTGAAGCTTTCTTT. This encodes CAWSGGVWVNTEAFF.

The chain recombines TRBV5-1 with TRBJ2-7; D gene uncertain. V was cut by 0 bases and J by 4 bases, with 8 bases left in between. Germline V gene sequence: CDR1 SGHRS, CDR2 YFSETQ. The CDR3 is 13 residues long. The CDR3 sequence is CASSLGVLYEQYF. Written as DNA, the CDR3 is TGCGCCAGCAGCTTGGGGGTGCTGTACGAGCAGTACTTC.

Comments on this clone: A far larger clone is only one base removed, so a read error is likely. The CDR3 coding sequence is TGTGCCTGGAGACGCGGCCACGGGCAGTACTTC. Amino acids: CAWRRGHGQYF. The V call is TRBV30, the J call TRBJ2-7; D is unclear. The V and J ends lost 3 bases and 9 bases respectively, with 12 bases between them. The CDR3 sequence is 11 residues long. From germline, CDR1 is GTSNPN and CDR2 SVGIG (reference sequence).

Worth noting for this clone: This probably arose from a read error, given a far larger clone one base away. The CDR3, as DNA: TGCGCCAGCAGCCAAGAAAGTCCGCAGGCCATGCACACCGGGGAGCTGTTTTTT. Its protein product is CASSQESPQAMHTGELFF. The chain has TRBV4-1 and TRBJ2-2, with D unclear. Germline CDR1 MGHRA, CDR2 YSYEKL. CDR3 size: 18 residues. Deletions cut 0 bases from V and 3 bases from J, with 17 bases between.

The chain couples TRBV7-2 to TRBJ1-1; D is undetermined. The CDR3 runs to 14 residues. Trimming removed 0 bases from V and 1 base from J, with 6 bases in between. CDR1 and CDR2 (germline): SGHTA, FQGNSA. CDR3 amino acids: CASSLARPNTEAFF. The CDR3, as DNA: TGTGCCAGCAGCTTAGCGCGTCCGAACACTGAAGCTTTCTTT.

This clone was observed a few times. V and J are TRBV7-2 and TRBJ1-2; D is unclear. The CDR3 extends over 15 amino acids. Per germline, CDR1 SGHTA and CDR2 FQGNSA. Trimming shortened V by 3 bases and J by 6 bases, and 17 bases separated the two germline ends. This chain's CDR3 is CASSFFTSIRDGYTF. CDR3 nucleotide sequence: TGTGCCAGCAGCTTTTTTACTAGCATAAGAGATGGCTACACCTTC.